This T cell receptor (beta chain) stems from a study of CD8+CD57+ T cells in acquired aplastic anemia. Genomic DNA was employed as the template in profiling TCR beta VDJ and CDR3. Using its own MiXCR run on the reads, TCRdb lists one record per CDR3 protein. This sample has roughly 300,000 distinct CDR3 sequences; about 56% occur once, and the top ten carry 6.5% to 10%. Deletions cut 6 bases from V and 8 bases from J, with 18 bases between. Germline loops: CDR1 SGDLS, CDR2 YYNGEE. This CDR3 is built from 14 residues. Material for sequencing was sorted CD4+, CD8+, or CD8+CD57+ T cells (not recorded which) from PBMCs. The receptor was isolated from a human donor with severe aplastic anemia or a healthy control (not recorded which). J is TRBJ2-1 and V is TRBV9; D is possibly TRBD1 (7 bases). The CDR3 DNA is TGTGCCAGCAACGGGAGAGACAGGGTCGATGAGCAGTTCTTC. It codes for CASNGRDRVDEQFF.